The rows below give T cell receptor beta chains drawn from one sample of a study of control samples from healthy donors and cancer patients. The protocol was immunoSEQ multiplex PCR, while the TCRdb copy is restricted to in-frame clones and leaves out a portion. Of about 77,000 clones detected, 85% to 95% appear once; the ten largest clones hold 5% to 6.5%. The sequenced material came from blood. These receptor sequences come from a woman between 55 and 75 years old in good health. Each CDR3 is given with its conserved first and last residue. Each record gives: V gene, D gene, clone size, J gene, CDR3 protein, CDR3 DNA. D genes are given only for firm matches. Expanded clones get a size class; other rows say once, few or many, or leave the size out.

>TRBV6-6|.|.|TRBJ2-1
CASSAGNTGEQFF
TGTGCCAGCTCGGCAGGGAATACGGGTGAGCAGTTCTTC
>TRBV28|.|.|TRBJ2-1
CASSLGSVSYNEQFF
TGTGCCAGCAGTTTAGGGTCGGTCTCCTACAATGAGCAGTTCTTC
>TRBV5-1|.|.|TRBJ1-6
CASSLGGAGINSPLHF
TGCGCCAGCAGCTTGGGGGGGGCTGGCATTAATTCACCCCTCCACTTT
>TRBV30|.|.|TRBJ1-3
CAWSVLGNTIYF
TGTGCCTGGAGTGTACTAGGGAACACCATATATTTT
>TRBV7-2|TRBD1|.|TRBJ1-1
CASSLEGGDITEAFF
TGTGCCAGCAGCTTAGAAGGGGGCGACATCACTGAAGCTTTCTTT
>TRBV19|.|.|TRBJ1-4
CASSMTLVNEKLFF
TGTGCCAGTAGTATGACATTGGTGAATGAAAAACTGTTTTTT
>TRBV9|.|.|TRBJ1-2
CASSVVGRNGYTF
TGTGCCAGCAGCGTAGTAGGGAGAAATGGCTACACCTTC
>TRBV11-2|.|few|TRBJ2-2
CASSLPWDHTGELFF
TGTGCCAGCAGCTTACCGTGGGACCACACCGGGGAGCTGTTTTTT
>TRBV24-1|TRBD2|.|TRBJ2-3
CATSDPSGRGTDTQYF
TGTGCCACCAGTGATCCGAGCGGGAGAGGCACAGATACGCAGTATTTT
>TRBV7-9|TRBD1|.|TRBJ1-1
CASSRQGNTEAFF
TGTGCCAGCAGCCGACAGGGGAACACTGAAGCTTTCTTT
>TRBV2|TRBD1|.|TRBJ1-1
CASQVTSGTGNTEAFF
TGTGCCAGCCAGGTAACTTCCGGGACAGGGAACACTGAAGCTTTCTTT
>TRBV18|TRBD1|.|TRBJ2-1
CASSQDRGHTEQFF
TGTGCCAGCTCCCAGGACAGGGGTCATACTGAGCAGTTCTTC
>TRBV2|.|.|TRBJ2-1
CASSPGLLRDEQFF
TGTGCCAGCAGTCCGGGACTCCTTAGGGATGAGCAGTTCTTC
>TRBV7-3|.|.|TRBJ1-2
CASSLSFQYGYTF
TGTGCCAGCAGCTTAAGCTTCCAGTATGGCTACACCTTC
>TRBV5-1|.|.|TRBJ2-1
CASSLGGEGNEQFF
TGCGCCAGCAGCTTGGGAGGCGAAGGGAATGAGCAGTTCTTC
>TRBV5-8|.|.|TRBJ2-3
CASSKKGTSWRTDTQYF
TGTGCCAGCAGCAAGAAAGGGACTTCGTGGCGCACAGATACGCAGTATTTT
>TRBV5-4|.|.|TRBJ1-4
CASSFSPQGANEKLFF
TGTGCCAGCAGCTTTAGTCCGCAGGGCGCTAATGAAAAACTGTTTTTT
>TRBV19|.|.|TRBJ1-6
CASSRSSGHNSPLHF
TGTGCCAGTAGTAGATCCTCGGGACATAATTCACCCCTCCACTTT
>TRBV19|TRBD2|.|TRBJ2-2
CASSISGRAITGELFF
TGTGCCAGTAGTATTAGCGGGAGGGCCATCACCGGGGAGCTGTTTTTT
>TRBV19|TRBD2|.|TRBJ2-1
CASSIDLGTRIIVAEQFF
TGTGCCAGTAGTATAGATCTGGGGACTAGGATCATTGTCGCTGAGCAGTTCTTC
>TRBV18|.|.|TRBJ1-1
CASSPGAGVEAFF
TGTGCCAGCTCACCAGGGGCCGGTGTTGAAGCTTTCTTT
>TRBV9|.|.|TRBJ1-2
CASSVTGRSYGYTF
TGTGCCAGCAGCGTCACAGGGAGGAGCTATGGCTACACCTTC
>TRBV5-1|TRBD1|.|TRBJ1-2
CASSPTQGANYGYTF
TGCGCCAGCAGCCCTACGCAGGGGGCTAACTATGGCTACACCTTC
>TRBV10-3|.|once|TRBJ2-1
CAIRGGYNEQFF
TGTGCCATCAGGGGGGGCTACAATGAGCAGTTCTTC
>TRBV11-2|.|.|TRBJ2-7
CASRRGQGSSYEQYF
TGTGCCAGCAGGAGGGGCCAGGGAAGCTCCTACGAGCAGTACTTC
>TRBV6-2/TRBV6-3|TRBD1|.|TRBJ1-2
CASSARTGNYGYTF
TGTGCCAGCAGCGCCCGGACAGGGAACTATGGCTACACCTTC
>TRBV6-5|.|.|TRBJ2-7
CASSGYAGGLYEQYF
TGTGCCAGCAGCGGTTACGCAGGAGGGCTTTACGAGCAGTACTTC
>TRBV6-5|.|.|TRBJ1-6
CASTKGQLNSPLHF
TGTGCCAGCACTAAAGGCCAGTTAAATTCACCCCTCCACTTT
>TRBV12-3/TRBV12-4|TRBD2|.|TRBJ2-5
CASSGGETQYF
TGTGCCAGCAGCGGGGGGGAGACCCAGTACTTC
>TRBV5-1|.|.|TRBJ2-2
CASSLGVGSFNTGELFF
TGCGCCAGCAGCTTGGGTGTCGGGAGCTTTAACACCGGGGAGCTGTTTTTT
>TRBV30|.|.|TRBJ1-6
CAGRSYNSPLHF
TGTGCGGGCCGATCCTATAATTCACCCCTCCACTTT
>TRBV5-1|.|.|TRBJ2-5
CASSLATGQETQYF
TGCGCCAGCAGCTTGGCCACAGGCCAAGAGACCCAGTACTTC
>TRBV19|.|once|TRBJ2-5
CASGWGLQETQYF
TGTGCCAGCGGATGGGGTCTCCAAGAGACCCAGTACTTC
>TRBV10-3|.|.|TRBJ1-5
CAIRRAQGQPQHF
TGTGCCATCAGGAGGGCGCAAGGTCAGCCCCAGCATTTT
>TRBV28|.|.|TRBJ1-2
CASSFRKGQRYYGYTF
TGTGCCAGCAGTTTCCGGAAGGGGCAACGGTACTATGGCTACACCTTC
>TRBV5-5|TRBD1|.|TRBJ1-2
CASSFQRTGDFRGYTF
TGTGCCAGCAGCTTTCAAAGGACAGGGGATTTCCGTGGCTACACCTTC
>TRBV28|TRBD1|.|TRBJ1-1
CASKRDRASAEAFF
TGTGCCAGCAAAAGGGACAGGGCCTCGGCTGAAGCTTTCTTT
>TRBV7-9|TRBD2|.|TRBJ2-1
CASSSWRGAGDPTEQFF
TGTGCCAGCAGCTCATGGAGGGGAGCGGGAGACCCAACTGAGCAGTTCTTC
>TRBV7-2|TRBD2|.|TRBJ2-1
CASSLEGLAGVGEQFF
TGTGCCAGCAGCTTAGAGGGACTAGCGGGAGTGGGCGAGCAGTTCTTC
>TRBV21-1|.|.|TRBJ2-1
CASSKAEGMVKNEQFF
TGTGCCAGCAGCAAAGCTGAGGGAATGGTCAAGAATGAGCAGTTCTTC
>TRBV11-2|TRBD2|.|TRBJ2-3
CASSFTGTNTDTQYF
TGTGCCAGCAGCTTTACCGGGACTAACACAGATACGCAGTATTTT
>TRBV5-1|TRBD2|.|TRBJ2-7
CASSLAPGTSGSYEQYF
TGCGCCAGCAGCTTGGCTCCAGGGACTAGCGGCTCCTACGAGCAGTACTTC
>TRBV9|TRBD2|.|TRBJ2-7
CASSVGLAGAPRYEQYF
TGTGCCAGCAGCGTAGGTCTAGCGGGAGCTCCACGTTACGAGCAGTACTTC
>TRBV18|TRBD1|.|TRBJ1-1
CASSDFDRVFGEAFF
TGTGCCAGCTCGGACTTTGACAGGGTATTTGGTGAAGCTTTCTTT
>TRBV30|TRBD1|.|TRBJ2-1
CAWRRDRGIAGTQFF
TGTGCCTGGAGACGGGACAGGGGTATAGCGGGTACACAGTTCTTC
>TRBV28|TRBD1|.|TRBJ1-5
CASSLYLTGTGNQPQHF
TGTGCCAGCAGTCTCTATCTTACCGGGACAGGGAATCAGCCCCAGCATTTT
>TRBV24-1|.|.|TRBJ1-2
CATSEGADYGYTF
TGTGCCACCAGTGAGGGGGCTGACTATGGCTACACCTTC
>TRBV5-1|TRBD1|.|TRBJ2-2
CASSQGQGARELFF
TGCGCCAGCAGCCAAGGACAGGGGGCGAGGGAGCTGTTTTTT
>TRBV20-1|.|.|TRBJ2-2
CSARAGGELFF
TGCAGTGCCAGGGCGGGCGGGGAGCTGTTTTTT
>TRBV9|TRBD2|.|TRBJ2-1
CASSVEMRTSGNEQFF
TGTGCCAGCAGCGTAGAGATGAGGACTAGCGGTAATGAGCAGTTCTTC
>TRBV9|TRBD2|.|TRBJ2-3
CASSVVGRASPDTQYF
TGTGCCAGCAGCGTGGTCGGGAGGGCCTCGCCAGATACGCAGTATTTT
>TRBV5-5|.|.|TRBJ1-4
CASTPTGSRFLFF
TGTGCCAGCACACCCACGGGGTCGAGGTTTCTGTTTTTT
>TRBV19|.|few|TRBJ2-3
CASGAGNVDTQYF
TGTGCCAGTGGGGCGGGAAACGTGGATACGCAGTATTTT
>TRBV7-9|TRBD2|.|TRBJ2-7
CASSLRETGEQYF
TGTGCCAGCAGCTTGCGGGAGACGGGCGAGCAGTACTTC
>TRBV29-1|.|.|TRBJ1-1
CSVRLGVSTEAFF
TGCAGCGTACGGTTGGGGGTAAGCACTGAAGCTTTCTTT
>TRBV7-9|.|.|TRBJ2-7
CASSLRGGTASYEQYF
TGTGCCAGCAGCCTACGTGGGGGGACAGCTTCCTACGAGCAGTACTTC
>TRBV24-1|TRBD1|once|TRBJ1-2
CATSDLGAQGTYGYTF
TGTGCCACCAGTGATTTAGGCGCACAGGGGACCTATGGCTACACCTTC
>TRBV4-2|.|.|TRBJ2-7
CASSQSNSGTAYEQYF
TGTGCCAGCAGCCAGAGTAATAGCGGGACAGCCTACGAGCAGTACTTC
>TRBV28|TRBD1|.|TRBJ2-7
CASHSGQGFYEQYF
TGTGCCAGCCATTCGGGACAGGGATTCTACGAGCAGTACTTC